The clone carrying this TCR beta chain has more than one count but fewer than ten. The sample is drawn from a study of T-cell reconstitution after alpha-beta-depleted transplantation in children. Preparing the TCRbeta library involved the use of unique molecular identifiers. MiXCR was run by TCRdb on the PCR reads, yielding one entry per CDR3 protein. Here the sample spans about 500,000 distinct CDR3 sequences, approximately 30% being singletons. There are 12 residues in the CDR3. V lost 2 bases and J 3 bases, leaving 8 bases between the germline ends. Germline CDR1 reads SQVTM; CDR2 reads ANQGSEA. This sample comprised PBMCs from the stem cell graft donor, obtained from the stem cell graft. V usage is TRBV29-1 and J usage is TRBJ2-7; tentative D call: TRBD1 (6 bases). The TCR was taken from a human donor who donated a stem cell graft to a child with aplastic anemia. The CDR3 DNA is TGCAGCGTTGAATCAGGGGACTACGAGCAGTACTTC. Amino acid sequence: CSVESGDYEQYF.